Described below is a single T cell receptor beta chain sequence and its context. Its specificity is not known. The data are from a study of cytotoxic CD8 clonotypes in ibrutinib-treated CLL. Study-level results: Shared public clonotypes were rare, and on treatment they either got smaller or stayed the same. Clonality went up at ibrutinib response and then declined back toward baseline at progression.

This CDR3 region has 15 residues. In germline, CDR1 is SGHRS, CDR2 YFSETQ. V dropped 0 bases and J dropped 5 bases, with 15 bases sitting between them. The data were produced by immunoSEQ multiplex PCR, yet TCRdb's version contains in-frame clones alone and is incomplete. The sample comprises roughly 330,000 clones, roughly 70% of which are singletons, and roughly 6.3% rests with the top ten. The sequenced sample was PBMCs, obtained after 36 months of ibrutinib treatment. This sequence originates from a human donor with chronic lymphocytic leukemia. The chain is built from TRBV5-1 and TRBJ2-7; D is uncertain. The CDR3 protein is CASSLAQIRNNEQYF. DNA for the CDR3: TGCGCCAGCAGCTTGGCACAGATCCGTAACAACGAGCAGTACTTC.